Listed below are T cell receptor beta chains from one sample, sequenced in a study of lymphopenia after photon versus proton radiotherapy. The data were produced by immunoSEQ multiplex PCR, yet TCRdb's version contains in-frame clones alone and is incomplete. Of approximately 58,000 clones listed, around four fifths were seen once; the top ten hold less than 35%. Sequencing was performed on peripheral blood, taken from a patient treated with photon-based radiotherapy. Source of these receptors: a man aged 45-60 years with gastric cancer. Each CDR3 is given with its conserved first and last residue. Each record gives: D gene, V gene, clone size, J gene, CDR3 DNA, CDR3 protein. A D gene is named only where the DNA matches it firmly. Some rows mark clone size as missing; the rest say once, few, many or name a class of expanded clone.

TRBD2	TRBV19	-	TRBJ2-5	TGTGCCAGTAGTGCGGGAGGTTCCCAAGAGACCCAGTACTTC	CASSAGGSQETQYF
-	TRBV28	few	TRBJ1-3	TGTGCCAGCACGGGATTTGAGGCTGGAAACACCATATATTTT	CASTGFEAGNTIYF
-	TRBV10-3	few	TRBJ2-2	TGTGCCATCAGTGACTTCCGGGCGAACACCGGGGAGCTGTTTTTT	CAISDFRANTGELFF
-	TRBV6-5	-	TRBJ2-5	TGTGCCAGCAGTCACAGCAAGGGGACCCAGTACTTC	CASSHSKGTQYF
TRBD2	TRBV18	-	TRBJ2-1	TGTGCCAGCTCACCACGGACTAGCGACTGCAATGAGCAGTTCTTC	CASSPRTSDCNEQFF
-	TRBV25-1	few	TRBJ2-7	TGTGCCAGCATGCCGGGCAGTTCCTACGAGCAGTACTTC	CASMPGSSYEQYF
-	TRBV7-9	-	TRBJ1-2	TGTGCCAGCAGCTTGATTGGCTATGGCTACACCTTC	CASSLIGYGYTF
-	TRBV29-1	-	TRBJ1-1	TGCAGCGTGGTGGGGGCAGGTCAAAACACTGAAGCTTTCTTT	CSVVGAGQNTEAFF
TRBD1	TRBV7-6	-	TRBJ2-5	TGTGCCAGCAGCGCTTCTACAGGGGTGGAGACCCAGTACTTC	CASSASTGVETQYF
TRBD1	TRBV7-9	-	TRBJ2-1	TGTGCCAGCAGCTTGGGACAGAACCTAGGGGATGAGCAGTTCTTC	CASSLGQNLGDEQFF
-	TRBV7-2	-	TRBJ1-1	TGTGCCAGCAGCTCCACGAGGTTACAGGGTCCCTTGAACACTGAAGCTTTCTTT	CASSSTRLQGPLNTEAFF
TRBD1	TRBV5-1	few	TRBJ2-2	TGCGCCAGCAGCCTCCCGGACAGGGGAGGTCTCACCGGGGAGCTGTTTTTT	CASSLPDRGGLTGELFF
-	TRBV4-1	-	TRBJ1-2	TGCGCCAGCAGCCAAGCAGCGGCTAACTATGGCTACACCTTC	CASSQAAANYGYTF
-	TRBV7-2	-	TRBJ1-4	TGTGCCAGCAGCCGAGGACAAGCCAAGGGTAATGAAAAACTGTTTTTT	CASSRGQAKGNEKLFF
-	TRBV6-1	-	TRBJ1-2	TGTGCCAGCACCTCTGACCAAAAGGGGCGTGATGGCTACACCTTC	CASTSDQKGRDGYTF
TRBD1	TRBV6-5	-	TRBJ1-1	TGTGCCAGCAGTTATGACAGGGGAACTGAAGCTTTCTTT	CASSYDRGTEAFF
TRBD1	TRBV19	-	TRBJ2-7	TGTGCCAGTAGTTCCCGGGACAGGGGACCCTACGAGCAGTACTTC	CASSSRDRGPYEQYF
TRBD2	TRBV11-3	few	TRBJ2-1	TGTGCCAGCAGCGCGGGACTAGCGGGAGGTGTCGATGAGCAGTTCTTC	CASSAGLAGGVDEQFF
-	TRBV6-1	-	TRBJ1-2	TGTGCCAGCAGTGAATTCCGACTGGGGGGCTATGGCTACACCTTC	CASSEFRLGGYGYTF
-	TRBV5-6	-	TRBJ2-3	TGTGCCAGCAGCTTGGGCGCAGGGCGGCTTAGAGATACGCAGTATTTT	CASSLGAGRLRDTQYF
-	TRBV4-1	-	TRBJ2-1	TGCGCCAGCAGCCAAGATATTCGGCCCCCGGCAAACAATGAGCAGTTCTTC	CASSQDIRPPANNEQFF
-	TRBV7-9	few	TRBJ2-3	TGTGCCAGCAGCTTAGGGTCGACAGCAACTAGCACAGATACGCAGTATTTT	CASSLGSTATSTDTQYF
-	TRBV5-1	-	TRBJ2-1	TGCGCCAGCAGCTTGTCGGGCGGCTTGTCTTACAATGAGCAGTTCTTC	CASSLSGGLSYNEQFF
-	TRBV30	-	TRBJ2-5	TGTGCCTGGAGTAGATCGGAGACCCAGTACTTC	CAWSRSETQYF
-	TRBV5-1	few	TRBJ2-7	TGCGCCAGCAGCTTTGGGGTTGGAATAGCCAGCTACGAGCAGTACTTC	CASSFGVGIASYEQYF
TRBD1	TRBV9	-	TRBJ2-1	TGTGCCAGCAGCGCGACAGGGGCGTCCTACAATGAGCAGTTCTTC	CASSATGASYNEQFF
-	TRBV19	-	TRBJ2-1	TGTGCCAGTACTTCTGGAGTGTACAATGAGCAGTTCTTC	CASTSGVYNEQFF
-	TRBV10-2	once	TRBJ1-2	TGCGCCAGCAGTGAGTCGTTATGGGGTCCCTATGGCTACACCTTC	CASSESLWGPYGYTF
-	TRBV12-5	-	TRBJ1-1	TGTGCTAGTGGTTTGGTACTCGGATGGACCTCTGAAGCTTTCTTT	CASGLVLGWTSEAFF
TRBD2	TRBV10-1	-	TRBJ2-3	TGCGCCAGCAGCCCCGGACTAGCTAGCACAGATACGCAGTATTTT	CASSPGLASTDTQYF
-	TRBV9	-	TRBJ1-2	TGTGCCAGCAGCACTACCCCCAGTGTTAACTATGGCTACACCTTC	CASSTTPSVNYGYTF
-	TRBV6-5	few	TRBJ2-7	TGTGCCAGCAGGCCGGGACAAATCTACGAGCAGTACTTC	CASRPGQIYEQYF
-	TRBV9	-	TRBJ2-2	TGTGCCAGCAGCCCACGTCTAATTTCGATCGGGGAGCTGTTTTTT	CASSPRLISIGELFF
-	TRBV11-2	-	TRBJ1-2	TGTGCCAGCAGTTCCAGACTGAGTAACTATGGCTACACCTTC	CASSSRLSNYGYTF
-	TRBV4-3	-	TRBJ1-1	TGCGCCAGCAGCCAAGAGCGGAAATTCGAAGCTTTCTTT	CASSQERKFEAFF
TRBD2	TRBV19	-	TRBJ2-1	TGTGCCACCCGACTAGCGGGGAGCTCCTACAATGAGCAGTTCTTC	CATRLAGSSYNEQFF
TRBD2	TRBV5-1	few	TRBJ2-5	TGCGCCAGCAGCTTGGGAACTAGCGGAGGTAGGACCCAGTACTTC	CASSLGTSGGRTQYF
TRBD2	TRBV28	-	TRBJ2-3	TGTGCCAGCAGTTACCTTAGCGGGTCTGGTGGGGTTACGCAGTATTTT	CASSYLSGSGGVTQYF
-	TRBV6-5	-	TRBJ2-7	TGTGCCAGCAGTTCACCTCCCCGGCACGAGCAGTACTTC	CASSSPPRHEQYF
TRBD2	TRBV15	once	TRBJ2-7	TGTGCCACCAGCTTGGGGACTAGCGGGAGGGGAGATAACGAGCAGTACTTC	CATSLGTSGRGDNEQYF
TRBD1	TRBV18	once	TRBJ2-1	TGTGCCAGCTCAAAGGGACAGAGCAATGAGCAGTTCTTC	CASSKGQSNEQFF
TRBD1	TRBV29-1	-	TRBJ2-1	TGCAGCGTTGACCAAAGGGACAGGCCCGACAATGAGCAGTTCTTC	CSVDQRDRPDNEQFF
TRBD2	TRBV27	-	TRBJ2-5	TGTGCCAGCAGTCCATTGGGACTAGCGGGAGCAGAGACCCAGTACTTC	CASSPLGLAGAETQYF
-	TRBV6-5	-	TRBJ2-7	TGTGCCAGCAGTTACTCGAAGGACGGATCCTACGAGCAGTACTTC	CASSYSKDGSYEQYF
-	TRBV28	-	TRBJ2-3	TGTGCCAGCAGTTTATCCCCGACAGAAACAGATACGCAGTATTTT	CASSLSPTETDTQYF
TRBD1	TRBV11-2	few	TRBJ2-2	TGTGCCAGCAGCCGACCCCCAGGGGGCCGTACCGGGGAGCTGTTTTTT	CASSRPPGGRTGELFF
TRBD2	TRBV5-4	-	TRBJ2-2	TGTGCCAGCAGCGGCGGGACTAGCGGGAGGGTGACCGGGGAGCTGTTTTTT	CASSGGTSGRVTGELFF
-	TRBV6-4	few	TRBJ2-7	TGTGCCAGCAGTACCACCTACGAGCAGTACTTC	CASSTTYEQYF
-	TRBV5-1	-	TRBJ2-2	TGCGCCAGCAGCTTCAAAGACCCATACACCGGGGAGCTGTTTTTT	CASSFKDPYTGELFF
-	TRBV11-1	few	TRBJ2-1	TGTGCCAGCAGCTCAGAACCGGGCCCATCCTACAATGAGCAGTTCTTC	CASSSEPGPSYNEQFF
TRBD1	TRBV5-1	-	TRBJ1-5	TGCGCCAGCAGCCCTACAGGGGTCGGGCAGCCCCAGCATTTT	CASSPTGVGQPQHF
TRBD1	TRBV4-3	-	TRBJ2-7	TGCGCCAGCAGCCAAGACAGGGGGCTTTCCTACGAGCAGTACTTC	CASSQDRGLSYEQYF
TRBD1	TRBV7-9	few	TRBJ1-1	TGTGCCAGCAGCTTAGTCTGGACAGGGAGGACTGAAGCTTTCTTT	CASSLVWTGRTEAFF